This T cell receptor beta chain derives from a study of OX40 agonist ivuxolimab in advanced cancers. Sampling of blood occurred at baseline, cycle 4 day 1, and cycle 7 day 1. TCRdb's copy holds only in-frame clones and misses some; the assay was immunoSEQ multiplex PCR. The data hold about 19,000 clones, with about 70% observed a single time. Germline CDR1 and CDR2: ENHRY and SYGVKD. CDR3 length equals 13 residues. Between the trimmed V and J ends, which lost 6 bases and 8 bases, there was a span of 11 bases. The chain recombines TRBV10-3 with TRBJ1-6; no definite D call. The specimen comprised CD4+ or CD8+ T cells sorted from blood, sampled in a trial of the OX40 agonist ivuxolimab. This TCR was sampled from an adult with an advanced solid tumor such as melanoma, head and neck, liver or kidney cancer. The CDR3 protein is CAISSEAHSPLHF. CDR3 DNA: TGTGCCATCAGCAGTGAGGCGCATTCACCCCTCCACTTT.